This TCR beta chain was captured in a study of shared clonotypes between healthy human individuals. The overall study: Each donor's CD4 naive and CD4 memory cells filled three plates apiece, CD8 naive two, and CD8 memory one. General study findings and limits: Sequencing depth was predicted to influence how clonotypes are shared among donors.

The investigators split CD4+ cells into a CD45RA+ naive subset and a CD45RA-negative memory subset. The genomic DNA of each subset was split evenly across several immunoSEQ plates. Generated by immunoSEQ multiplex PCR, the TCRdb table keeps only in-frame clones and is missing some. This repertoire shows 2.3 million or so clones, approximately 93% found once; its top ten account for under 0.45%. As regards this clone: Its antigen is undetermined.

CDR1 and CDR2 from the germline V gene are KGHSH and LQKENI. V dropped 6 bases and J dropped 2 bases, with 12 bases sitting between them. CDR3 length equals 14 residues. The chain has TRBV18 and TRBJ2-3; a possible D gene is TRBD1 (6 bases). The receptor was isolated from a man aged 18 to 30 in good health. Some clones in this sample may be carry-over from other donors' samples. The sample consisted of naive CD4+ T cells from PBMCs. This sample's subset: CD45RA+ positively selected. The CDR3: CASSHRVDTDTQYF. Here the CDR3 DNA reads TGTGCCAGCTCCCACAGGGTCGACACAGATACGCAGTATTTT.